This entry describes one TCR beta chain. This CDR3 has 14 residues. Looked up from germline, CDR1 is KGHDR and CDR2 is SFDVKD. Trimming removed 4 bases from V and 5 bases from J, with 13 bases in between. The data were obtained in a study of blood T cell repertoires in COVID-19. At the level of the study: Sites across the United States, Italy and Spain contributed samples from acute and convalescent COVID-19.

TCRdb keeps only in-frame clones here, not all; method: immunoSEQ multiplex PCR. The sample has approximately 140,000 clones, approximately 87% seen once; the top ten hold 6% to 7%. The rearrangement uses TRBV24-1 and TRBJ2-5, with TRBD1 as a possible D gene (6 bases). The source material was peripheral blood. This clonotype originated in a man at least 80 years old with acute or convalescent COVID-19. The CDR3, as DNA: TGTGCCACCAGTGACCCAGGGGTTGGGGAGACCCAGTACTTC. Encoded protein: CATSDPGVGETQYF.